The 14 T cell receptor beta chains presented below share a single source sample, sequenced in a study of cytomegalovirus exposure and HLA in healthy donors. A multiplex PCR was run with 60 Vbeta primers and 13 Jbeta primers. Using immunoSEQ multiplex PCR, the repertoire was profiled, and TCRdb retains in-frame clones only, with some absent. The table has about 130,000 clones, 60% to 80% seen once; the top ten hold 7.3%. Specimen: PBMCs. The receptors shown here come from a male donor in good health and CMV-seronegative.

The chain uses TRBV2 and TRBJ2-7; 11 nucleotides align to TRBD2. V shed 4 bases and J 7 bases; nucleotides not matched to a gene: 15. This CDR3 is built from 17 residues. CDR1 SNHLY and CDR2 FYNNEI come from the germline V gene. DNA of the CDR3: TGTGCCAGCAGTGCGGGTAGCGGGGGGGCCGGCGGCGATGAGCAGTACTTC. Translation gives CASSAGSGGAGGDEQYF.

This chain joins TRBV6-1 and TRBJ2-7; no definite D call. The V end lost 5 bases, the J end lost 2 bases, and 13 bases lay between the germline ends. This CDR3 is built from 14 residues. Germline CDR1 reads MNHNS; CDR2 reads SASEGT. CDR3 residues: CASSNPQRAYEQYF. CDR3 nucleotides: TGTGCCAGCAGTAACCCTCAGCGAGCCTACGAGCAGTACTTC.

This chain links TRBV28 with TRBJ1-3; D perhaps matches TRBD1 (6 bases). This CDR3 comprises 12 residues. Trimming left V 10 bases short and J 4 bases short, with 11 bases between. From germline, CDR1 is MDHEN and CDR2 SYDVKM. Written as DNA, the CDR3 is TGTGCCACATCTCAGGGGGGAAACACCATATATTTT. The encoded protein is CATSQGGNTIYF.

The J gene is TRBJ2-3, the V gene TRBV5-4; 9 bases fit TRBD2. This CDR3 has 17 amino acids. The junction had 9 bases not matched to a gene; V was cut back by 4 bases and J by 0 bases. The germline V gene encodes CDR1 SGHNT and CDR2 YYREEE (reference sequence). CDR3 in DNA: TGTGCCAGCAGCGCCTGGCTAGCGGGGAGTAGCACAGATACGCAGTATTTT. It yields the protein CASSAWLAGSSTDTQYF. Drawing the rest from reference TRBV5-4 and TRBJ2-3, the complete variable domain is ETGVTQSPTHLIKTRGQQVTLRCSSQSGHNTVSWYQQALGQGPQFIFQYYREEENGRGNFPPRFSGLQFPNYSSELNVNALELDDSALYLCASSAWLAGSSTDTQYFGPGTRLTVL.

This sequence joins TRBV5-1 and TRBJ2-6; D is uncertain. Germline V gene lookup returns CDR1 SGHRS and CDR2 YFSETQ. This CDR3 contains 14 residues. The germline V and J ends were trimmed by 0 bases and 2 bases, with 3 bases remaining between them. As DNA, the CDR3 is TGCGCCAGCAGCTTGGCTGCTGGGGCCAACGTCCTGACTTTC. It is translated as CASSLAAGANVLTF.

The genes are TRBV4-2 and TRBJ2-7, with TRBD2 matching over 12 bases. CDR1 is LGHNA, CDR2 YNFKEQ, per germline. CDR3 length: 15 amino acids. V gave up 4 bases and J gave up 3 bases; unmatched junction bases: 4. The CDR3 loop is CASSPGTSGYYEQYF. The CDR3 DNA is TGTGCCAGCAGCCCTGGGACTAGCGGGTACTACGAGCAGTACTTC.

The CDR3 reads CASSIKGLGQVGQPQHF. The CDR3 DNA sequence: TGTGCCAGTAGTATTAAGGGGCTTGGGCAGGTCGGTCAGCCCCAGCATTTT. J is TRBJ1-5 and V is TRBV19; D is perhaps TRBD1 (5 bases). The CDR3 has 17 amino acids. The germline V gene has CDR1 LNHDA and CDR2 SQIVND (reference sequence). V was pared by 3 bases and J by 6 bases, with 21 bases between.

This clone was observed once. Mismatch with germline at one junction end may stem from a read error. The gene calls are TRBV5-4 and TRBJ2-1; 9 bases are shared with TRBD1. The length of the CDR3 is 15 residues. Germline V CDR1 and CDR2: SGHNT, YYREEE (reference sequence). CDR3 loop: CASSLDRGFGNEQFF. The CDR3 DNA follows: TGTGCCAGCAGTTTGGACAGGGGCTTTGGCAATGAGCAGTTCTTC.

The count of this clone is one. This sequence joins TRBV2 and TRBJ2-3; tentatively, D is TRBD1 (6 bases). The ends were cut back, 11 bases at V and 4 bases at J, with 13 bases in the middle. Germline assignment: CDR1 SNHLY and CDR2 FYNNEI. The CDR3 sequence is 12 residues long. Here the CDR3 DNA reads TGTGCCTGTCCCACAGGGTCAGATACGCAGTATTTT. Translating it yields CACPTGSDTQYF.

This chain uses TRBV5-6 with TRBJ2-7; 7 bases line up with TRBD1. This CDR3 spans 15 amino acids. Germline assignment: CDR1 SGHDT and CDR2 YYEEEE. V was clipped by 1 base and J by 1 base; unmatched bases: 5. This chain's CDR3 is CASSLWGRGSYEQYF. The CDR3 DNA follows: TGTGCCAGCAGCTTGTGGGGCAGGGGGTCCTACGAGCAGTACTTC.

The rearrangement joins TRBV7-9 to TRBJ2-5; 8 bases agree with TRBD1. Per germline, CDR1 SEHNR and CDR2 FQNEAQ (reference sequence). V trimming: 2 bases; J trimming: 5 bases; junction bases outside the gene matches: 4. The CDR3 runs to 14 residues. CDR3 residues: CASSLQGATETQYF. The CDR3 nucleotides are TGTGCCAGCAGCTTACAGGGGGCCACGGAGACCCAGTACTTC.

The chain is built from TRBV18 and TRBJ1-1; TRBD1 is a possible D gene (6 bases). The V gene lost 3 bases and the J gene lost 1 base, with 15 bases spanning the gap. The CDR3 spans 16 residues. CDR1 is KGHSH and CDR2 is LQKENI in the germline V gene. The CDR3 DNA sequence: TGTGCCAGCTCACCGGGGCGGGGGGGCCGGAACACTGAAGCTTTCTTT. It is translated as CASSPGRGGRNTEAFF.

CDR3 amino acids: CASSETPADFGEQYF. CDR3 in DNA: TGTGCCAGCAGCGAAACGCCCGCGGATTTTGGCGAGCAGTACTTC. This chain joins TRBV21-1 and TRBJ2-7; the table assigns TRBD2, which was not confirmed against the DNA. TRBV21-1 is designated a pseudogene. The CDR3 extends over 15 amino acids.

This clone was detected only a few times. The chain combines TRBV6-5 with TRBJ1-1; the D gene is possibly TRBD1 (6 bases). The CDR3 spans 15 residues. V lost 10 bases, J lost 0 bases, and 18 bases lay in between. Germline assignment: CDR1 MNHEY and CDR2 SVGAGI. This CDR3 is CATLFGGHMNTEAFF. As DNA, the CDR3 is TGTGCCACCCTCTTTGGGGGACACATGAACACTGAAGCTTTCTTT.